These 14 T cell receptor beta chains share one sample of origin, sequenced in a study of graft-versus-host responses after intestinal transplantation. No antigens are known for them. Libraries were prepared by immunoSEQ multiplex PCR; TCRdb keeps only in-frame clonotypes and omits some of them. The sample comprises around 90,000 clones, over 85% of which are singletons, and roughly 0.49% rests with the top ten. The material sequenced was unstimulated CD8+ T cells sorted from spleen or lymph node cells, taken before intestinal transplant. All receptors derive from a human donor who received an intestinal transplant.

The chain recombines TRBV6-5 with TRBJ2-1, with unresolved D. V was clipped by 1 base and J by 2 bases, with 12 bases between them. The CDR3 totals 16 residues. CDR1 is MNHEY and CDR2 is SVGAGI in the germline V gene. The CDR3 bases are TGTGCCAGCAGTTACTTGGCAGGTGGCACCTACAATGAGCAGTTCTTC. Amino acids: CASSYLAGGTYNEQFF.

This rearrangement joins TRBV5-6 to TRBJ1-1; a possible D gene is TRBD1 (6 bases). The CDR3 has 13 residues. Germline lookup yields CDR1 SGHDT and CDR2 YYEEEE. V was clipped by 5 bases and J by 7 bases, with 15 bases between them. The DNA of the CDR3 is TGTGCCAGCAGGGATAACAGGGCAAGTGAAGCTTTCTTT. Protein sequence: CASRDNRASEAFF.

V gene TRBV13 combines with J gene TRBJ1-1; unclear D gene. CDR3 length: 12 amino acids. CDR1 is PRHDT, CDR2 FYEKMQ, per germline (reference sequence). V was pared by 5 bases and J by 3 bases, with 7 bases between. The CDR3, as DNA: TGTGCCAGCAGCCCCGGGGACACTGAAGCTTTCTTT. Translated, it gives CASSPGDTEAFF.

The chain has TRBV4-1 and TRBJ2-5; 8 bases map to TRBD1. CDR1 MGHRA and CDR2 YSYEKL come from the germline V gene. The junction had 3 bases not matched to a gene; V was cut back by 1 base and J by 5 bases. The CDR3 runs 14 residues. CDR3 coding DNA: TGCGCCAGCAGCCAAGTGACAGGGGACGAGACCCAGTACTTC. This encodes CASSQVTGDETQYF.

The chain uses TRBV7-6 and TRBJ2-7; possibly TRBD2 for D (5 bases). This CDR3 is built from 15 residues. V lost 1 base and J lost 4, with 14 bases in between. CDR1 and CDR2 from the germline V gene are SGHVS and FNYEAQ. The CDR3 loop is CASSLDGSAQYEQYF. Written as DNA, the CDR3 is TGTGCCAGCAGCTTAGATGGTAGCGCGCAGTACGAGCAGTACTTC.

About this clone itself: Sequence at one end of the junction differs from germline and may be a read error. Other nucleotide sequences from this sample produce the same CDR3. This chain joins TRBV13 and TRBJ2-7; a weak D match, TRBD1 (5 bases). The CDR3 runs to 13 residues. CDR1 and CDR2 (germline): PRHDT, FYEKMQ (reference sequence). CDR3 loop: CASSLDSSYEQYF. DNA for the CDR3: TGTGCCAGCAGTTTAGACAGCTCCTACGAGCAGTACTTC.

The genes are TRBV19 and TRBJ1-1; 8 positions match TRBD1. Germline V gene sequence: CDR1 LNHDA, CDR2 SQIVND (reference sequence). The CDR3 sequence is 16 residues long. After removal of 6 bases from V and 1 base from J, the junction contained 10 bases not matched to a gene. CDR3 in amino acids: CASSKPGTGTNTEAFF. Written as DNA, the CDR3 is TGTGCCAGTAGCAAGCCGGGGACAGGAACGAACACTGAAGCTTTCTTT.

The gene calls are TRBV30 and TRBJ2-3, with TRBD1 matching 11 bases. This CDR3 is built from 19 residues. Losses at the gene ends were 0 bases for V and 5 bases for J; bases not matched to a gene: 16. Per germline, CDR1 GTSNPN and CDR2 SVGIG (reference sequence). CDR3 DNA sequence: TGTGCCTGGAGTGTGGACCCCAAAAGGGGACAGGGGGTGGTAGATACGCAGTATTTT. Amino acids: CAWSVDPKRGQGVVDTQYF.

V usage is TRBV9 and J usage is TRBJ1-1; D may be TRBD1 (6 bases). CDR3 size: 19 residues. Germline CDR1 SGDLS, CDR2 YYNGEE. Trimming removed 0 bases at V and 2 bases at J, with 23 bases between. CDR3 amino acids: CASSVEGGQGSPRNTEAFF. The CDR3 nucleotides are TGTGCCAGCAGCGTAGAGGGGGGGCAGGGGAGCCCCCGAAACACTGAAGCTTTCTTT. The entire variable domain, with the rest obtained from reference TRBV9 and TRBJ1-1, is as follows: DSGVTQTPKHLITATGQRVTLRCSPRSGDLSVYWYQQSLDQGLQFLIQYYNGEERAKGNILERFSAQQFPDLHSELNLSSLELGDSALYFCASSVEGGQGSPRNTEAFFGQGTRLTVV.

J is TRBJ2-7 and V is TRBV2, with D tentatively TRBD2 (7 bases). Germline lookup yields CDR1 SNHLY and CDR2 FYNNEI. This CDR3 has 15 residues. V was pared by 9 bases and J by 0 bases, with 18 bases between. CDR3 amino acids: CASGGCGGDSYEQYF. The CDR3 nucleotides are TGTGCCAGTGGAGGATGCGGGGGCGACTCCTACGAGCAGTACTTC.

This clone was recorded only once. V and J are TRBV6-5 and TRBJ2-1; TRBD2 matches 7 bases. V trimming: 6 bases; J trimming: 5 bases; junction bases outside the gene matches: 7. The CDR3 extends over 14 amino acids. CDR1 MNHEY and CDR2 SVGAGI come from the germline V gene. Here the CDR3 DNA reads TGTGCCAGCAGCCTGGGGACTATACACAATGAGCAGTTCTTC. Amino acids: CASSLGTIHNEQFF.

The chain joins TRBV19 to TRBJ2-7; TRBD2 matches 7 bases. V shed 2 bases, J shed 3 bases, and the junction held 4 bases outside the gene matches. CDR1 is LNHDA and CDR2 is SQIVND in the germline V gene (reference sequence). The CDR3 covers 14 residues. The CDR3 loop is CASSILGGSYEQYF. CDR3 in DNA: TGTGCCAGTAGTATACTGGGCGGGAGCTACGAGCAGTACTTC.

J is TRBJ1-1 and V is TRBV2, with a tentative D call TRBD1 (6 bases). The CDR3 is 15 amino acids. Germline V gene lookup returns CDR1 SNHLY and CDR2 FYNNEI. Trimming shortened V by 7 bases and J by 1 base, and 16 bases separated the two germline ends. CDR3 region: CASTLTGGQNTEAFF. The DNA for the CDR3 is TGTGCCAGCACCTTAACCGGGGGGCAGAACACTGAAGCTTTCTTT.

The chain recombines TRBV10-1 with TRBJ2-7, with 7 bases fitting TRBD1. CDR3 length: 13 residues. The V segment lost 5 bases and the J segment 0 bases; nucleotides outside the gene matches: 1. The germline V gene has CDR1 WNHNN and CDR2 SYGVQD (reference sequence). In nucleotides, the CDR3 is TGCGCCAGCAGTCGGGACAGCTCCTACGAGCAGTACTTC. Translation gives CASSRDSSYEQYF.